These T cell receptor beta chains were read from a single sample in a study of T cells after yellow fever vaccination. From the 5' RACE reads, TCRdb called clonotypes with MiXCR, one entry per CDR3 protein. The sample consists of about 350,000 distinct CDR3 sequences, 4.1% of them appearing once. The specimen comprised PBMCs, sampled 5 days after the yellow fever booster vaccination. The receptors were sampled from a man between 18 and 29 years old who received the YFV17D yellow fever vaccine. CDR3s include the opening cysteine and the closing phenylalanine or tryptophan. A D gene is named only where the DNA matches it firmly. Size tells how often a clone was seen (once, few, many) or the class of an expanded clone, and some rows leave it out.

CSAPARGVGYEQYF,TGCAGTGCCCCAGCCCGAGGGGTTGGGTACGAGCAGTACTTC,TRBJ2-7,TRBV20-1,few,NA
CASSLVGGRHTDTQYF,TGCGCCAGCAGCTTGGTCGGGGGGCGGCACACAGATACGCAGTATTTT,TRBJ2-3,TRBV5-1,NA,NA
CAWGTGGGQPQHF,TGTGCCTGGGGGACAGGGGGAGGTCAGCCCCAGCATTTT,TRBJ1-5,TRBV30,NA,TRBD1
CASSPRRAGNTGELFF,TGTGCCAGTAGCCCTCGAAGGGCCGGGAACACCGGGGAGCTGTTTTTT,TRBJ2-2,TRBV19,few,NA
CASSYSRRNYGYTF,TGTGCCAGCAGTTACTCTAGACGTAACTATGGCTACACCTTC,TRBJ1-2,TRBV6-5,NA,NA
CAISGQGSGYGYTF,TGTGCCATCAGTGGTCAGGGATCGGGGTATGGCTACACCTTC,TRBJ1-2,TRBV10-3,few,NA
CASSPGGDTGELFF,TGTGCCAGCAGCCCAGGGGGGGACACCGGGGAGCTGTTTTTT,TRBJ2-2,TRBV7-3,NA,NA
CASSAGVRETQYF,TGTGCCAGCAGCGCGGGAGTCAGGGAGACCCAGTACTTC,TRBJ2-5,TRBV5-5,many,TRBD2
CASSLWQGLSGNTIYF,TGTGCCAGCAGCTTGTGGCAGGGCCTCTCTGGAAACACCATATATTTT,TRBJ1-3,TRBV5-4,few,NA
CASSLGLRGTNTEAFF,TGCGCCAGCAGCTTGGGGCTTCGGGGGACGAACACTGAAGCTTTCTTT,TRBJ1-1,TRBV5-1,many,NA
CASSLGDRPLAFF,TGCGCCAGCAGCTTGGGGGACAGGCCGTTGGCTTTCTTT,TRBJ1-1,TRBV5-1,NA,TRBD1
CASSQLGQGPARVEAFF,TGCGCCAGCAGCCAGCTCGGACAGGGGCCCGCCAGGGTTGAAGCTTTCTTT,TRBJ1-1,TRBV4-1,few,TRBD1
CASSSLGEDYTF,TGTGCCAGCAGCTCGCTTGGAGAAGACTACACCTTC,TRBJ1-2,TRBV7-9,once,NA
CASSFGGNSPLHF,TGTGCCAGCAGCTTCGGGGGTAATTCACCCCTCCACTTT,TRBJ1-6,TRBV7-3,few,NA
CASSEGSTFF,TGTGCCAGCAGTGAAGGTTCGACTTTCTTT,TRBJ1-1,TRBV2,many,NA
CASSARKSYNEQFF,TGTGCCAGCAGCGCAAGGAAGTCCTACAATGAGCAGTTCTTC,TRBJ2-1,TRBV3-1,few,NA
CASSSPFGAGGLKTQYF,TGTGCCAGCAGTTCCCCATTTGGCGCGGGGGGGCTTAAGACCCAGTACTTC,TRBJ2-5,TRBV28,NA,TRBD2
CASSLILAGEQYF,TGTGCCAGCAGCTTAATTCTCGCGGGGGAGCAGTACTTC,TRBJ2-7,TRBV7-9,many,NA
CSAREGASVNEQYF,TGCAGTGCTAGAGAAGGGGCTAGCGTCAACGAGCAGTACTTC,TRBJ2-7,TRBV20-1,many,NA
CSAPPGGTDTQYF,TGCAGTGCACCCCCGGGGGGCACAGATACGCAGTATTTT,TRBJ2-3,TRBV20-1,few,NA
CASSPTTGVTEAFF,TGTGCCAGCTCGCCAACCACGGGCGTCACTGAAGCTTTCTTT,TRBJ1-1,TRBV18,few,NA
CSALAGGSSYEQYF,TGCAGTGCCCTAGCGGGGGGGAGCTCCTACGAGCAGTACTTC,TRBJ2-7,TRBV20-1,many,TRBD2
CSVEEGTEAFF,TGCAGCGTTGAGGAGGGGACGGAAGCTTTCTTT,TRBJ1-1,TRBV29-1,many,NA
CASSVQGLADTQYF,TGTGCCAGCAGCGTACAGGGTTTAGCAGATACGCAGTATTTT,TRBJ2-3,TRBV9,many,NA
CATSDLYSNTQYF,TGTGCCACCAGTGATTTGTACAGTAATACGCAGTATTTT,TRBJ2-3,TRBV24-1,NA,NA
CASSFGGGELFF,TGTGCCAGCAGTTTTGGAGGCGGGGAGCTGTTTTTT,TRBJ2-2,TRBV28,many,NA
CASSRTAGSGSNSPLHF,TGTGCCAGCAGCCGAACTGCAGGATCAGGGTCTAATTCACCCCTCCACTTT,TRBJ1-6,TRBV11-2,many,NA
CASSSDKYYEQYF,TGCGCCAGCAGTTCCGACAAATACTACGAGCAGTACTTC,TRBJ2-7,TRBV5-1,many,NA